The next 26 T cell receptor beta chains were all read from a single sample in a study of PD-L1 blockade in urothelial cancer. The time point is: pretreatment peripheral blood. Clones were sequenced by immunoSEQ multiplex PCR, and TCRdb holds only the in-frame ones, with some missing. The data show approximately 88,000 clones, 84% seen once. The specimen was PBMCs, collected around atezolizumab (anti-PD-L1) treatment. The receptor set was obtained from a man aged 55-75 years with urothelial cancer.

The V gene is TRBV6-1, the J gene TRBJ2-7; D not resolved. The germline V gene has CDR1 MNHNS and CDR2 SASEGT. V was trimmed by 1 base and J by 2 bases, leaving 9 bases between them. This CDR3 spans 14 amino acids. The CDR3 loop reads CASSEEPRTYEQYF. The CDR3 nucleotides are TGTGCCAGCAGTGAAGAACCCAGGACCTACGAGCAGTACTTC.

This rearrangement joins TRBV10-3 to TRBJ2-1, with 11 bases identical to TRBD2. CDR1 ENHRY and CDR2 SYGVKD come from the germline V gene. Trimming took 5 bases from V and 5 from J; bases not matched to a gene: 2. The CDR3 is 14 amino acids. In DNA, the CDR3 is TGTGCCATCAGTACTAGCGGGGGAGACAATGAGCAGTTCTTC. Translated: CAISTSGGDNEQFF.

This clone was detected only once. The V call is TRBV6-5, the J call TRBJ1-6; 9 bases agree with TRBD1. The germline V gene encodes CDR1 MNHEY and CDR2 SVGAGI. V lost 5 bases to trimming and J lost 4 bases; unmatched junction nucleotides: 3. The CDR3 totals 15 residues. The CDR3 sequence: CASSTGTGYNSPLHF. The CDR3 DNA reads TGTGCCAGCAGTACCGGGACAGGGTATAATTCACCCCTCCACTTT.

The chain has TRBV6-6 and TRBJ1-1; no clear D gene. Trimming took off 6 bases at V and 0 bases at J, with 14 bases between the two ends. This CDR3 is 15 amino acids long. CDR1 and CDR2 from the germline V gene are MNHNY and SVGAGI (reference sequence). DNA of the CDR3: TGTGCCAGCAGCAACCCACCACAGATGAACACTGAAGCTTTCTTT. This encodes CASSNPPQMNTEAFF.

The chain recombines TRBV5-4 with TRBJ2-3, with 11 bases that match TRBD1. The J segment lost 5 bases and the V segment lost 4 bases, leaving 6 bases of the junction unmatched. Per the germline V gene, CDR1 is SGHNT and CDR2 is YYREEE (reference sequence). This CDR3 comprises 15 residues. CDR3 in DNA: TGTGCCAGCAGCCAAGGAGGGACAGGGGGAGATACGCAGTATTTT. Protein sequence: CASSQGGTGGDTQYF.

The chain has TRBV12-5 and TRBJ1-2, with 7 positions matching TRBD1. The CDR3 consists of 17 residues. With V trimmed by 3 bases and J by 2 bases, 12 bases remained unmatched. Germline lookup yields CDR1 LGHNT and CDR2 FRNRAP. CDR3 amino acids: CASGFPDRVGENYGYTF. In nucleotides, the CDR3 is TGTGCTAGTGGTTTCCCTGACAGGGTGGGTGAGAACTATGGCTACACCTTC.

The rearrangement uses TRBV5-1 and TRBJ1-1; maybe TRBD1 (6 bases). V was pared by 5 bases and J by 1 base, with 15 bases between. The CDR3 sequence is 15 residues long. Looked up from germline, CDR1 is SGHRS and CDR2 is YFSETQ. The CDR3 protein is CASSGGGQTNTEAFF. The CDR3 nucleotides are TGCGCCAGCAGTGGGGGCGGACAGACGAACACTGAAGCTTTCTTT.

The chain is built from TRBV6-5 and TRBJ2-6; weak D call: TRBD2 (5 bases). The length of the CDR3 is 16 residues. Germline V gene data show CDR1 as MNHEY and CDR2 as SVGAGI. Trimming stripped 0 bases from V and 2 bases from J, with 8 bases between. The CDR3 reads CASSYSGRAGANVLTF. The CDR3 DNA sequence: TGTGCCAGCAGTTACTCAGGGCGGGCTGGGGCCAACGTCCTGACTTTC.

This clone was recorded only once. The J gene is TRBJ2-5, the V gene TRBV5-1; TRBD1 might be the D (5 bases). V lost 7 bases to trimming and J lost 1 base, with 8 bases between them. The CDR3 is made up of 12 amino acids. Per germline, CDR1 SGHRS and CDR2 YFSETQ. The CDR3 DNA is TGCGCCAGCCGCCAGGGCCAAGAGACCCAGTACTTC. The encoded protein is CASRQGQETQYF.

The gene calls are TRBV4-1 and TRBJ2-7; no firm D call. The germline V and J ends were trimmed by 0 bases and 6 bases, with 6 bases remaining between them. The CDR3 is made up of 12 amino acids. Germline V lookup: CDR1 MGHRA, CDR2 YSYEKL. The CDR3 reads CASSQDLREQYF. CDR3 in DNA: TGCGCCAGCAGCCAAGATCTGCGCGAGCAGTACTTC.

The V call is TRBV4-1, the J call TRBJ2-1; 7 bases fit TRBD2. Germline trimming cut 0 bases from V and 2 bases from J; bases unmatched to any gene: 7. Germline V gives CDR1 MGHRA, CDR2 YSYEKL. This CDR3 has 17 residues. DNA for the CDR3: TGCGCCAGCAGCCAAGAAAGCGGGATTACGGCCTACAATGAGCAGTTCTTC. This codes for CASSQESGITAYNEQFF.

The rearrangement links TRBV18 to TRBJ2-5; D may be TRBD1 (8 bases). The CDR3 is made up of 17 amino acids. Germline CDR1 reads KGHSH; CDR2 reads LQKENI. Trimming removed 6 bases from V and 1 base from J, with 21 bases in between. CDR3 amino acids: CASSRTGNRTSQETQYF. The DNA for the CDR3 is TGTGCCAGCTCTCGGACAGGGAATAGGACTAGCCAAGAGACCCAGTACTTC.

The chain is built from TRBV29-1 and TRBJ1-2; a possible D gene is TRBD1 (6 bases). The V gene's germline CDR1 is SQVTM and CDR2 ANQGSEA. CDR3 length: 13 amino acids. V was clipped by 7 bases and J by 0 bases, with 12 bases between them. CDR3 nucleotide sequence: TGCAGCGCTACGGACAGTCCTAACTATGGCTACACCTTC. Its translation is CSATDSPNYGYTF.

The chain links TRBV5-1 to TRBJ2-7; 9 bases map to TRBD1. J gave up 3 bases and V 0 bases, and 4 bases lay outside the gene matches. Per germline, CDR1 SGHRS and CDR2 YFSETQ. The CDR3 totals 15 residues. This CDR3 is CASSLEGQGFYEQYF. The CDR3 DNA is TGCGCCAGCAGCTTGGAGGGACAGGGTTTCTACGAGCAGTACTTC.

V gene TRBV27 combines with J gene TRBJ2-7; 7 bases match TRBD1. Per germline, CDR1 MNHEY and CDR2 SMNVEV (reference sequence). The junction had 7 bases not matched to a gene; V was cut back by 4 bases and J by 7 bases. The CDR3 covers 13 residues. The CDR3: CASSYDRVGEQYF. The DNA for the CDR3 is TGTGCCAGCAGTTACGACAGGGTAGGGGAGCAGTACTTC.

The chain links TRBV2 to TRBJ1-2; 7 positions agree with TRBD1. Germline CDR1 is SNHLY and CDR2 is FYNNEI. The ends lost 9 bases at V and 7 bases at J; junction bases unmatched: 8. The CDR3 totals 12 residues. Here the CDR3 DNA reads TGTGCCAGAGACAGGGTTCGGCTTGGCTACACCTTC. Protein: CARDRVRLGYTF.

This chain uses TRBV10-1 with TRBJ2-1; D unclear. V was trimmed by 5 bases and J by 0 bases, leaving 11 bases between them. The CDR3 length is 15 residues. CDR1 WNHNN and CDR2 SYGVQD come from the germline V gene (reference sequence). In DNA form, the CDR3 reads TGCGCCAGCAGTCCCTCCTGGAGCTCCTACAATGAGCAGTTCTTC. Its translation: CASSPSWSSYNEQFF.

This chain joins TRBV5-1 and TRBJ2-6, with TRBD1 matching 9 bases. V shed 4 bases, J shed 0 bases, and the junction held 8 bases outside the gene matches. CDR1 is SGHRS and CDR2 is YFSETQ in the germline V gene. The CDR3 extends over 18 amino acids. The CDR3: CASSLQGQGSSGANVLTF. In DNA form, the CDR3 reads TGCGCCAGCAGCCTCCAGGGACAGGGAAGCTCTGGGGCCAACGTCCTGACTTTC.

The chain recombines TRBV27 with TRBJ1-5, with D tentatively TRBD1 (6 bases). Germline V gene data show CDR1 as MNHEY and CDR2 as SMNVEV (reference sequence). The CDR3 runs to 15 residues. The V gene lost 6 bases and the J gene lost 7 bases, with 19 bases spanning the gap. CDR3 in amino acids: CASSPLGGVGQPQHF. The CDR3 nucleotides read TGTGCCAGCAGCCCACTTGGGGGCGTGGGACAGCCCCAGCATTTT.

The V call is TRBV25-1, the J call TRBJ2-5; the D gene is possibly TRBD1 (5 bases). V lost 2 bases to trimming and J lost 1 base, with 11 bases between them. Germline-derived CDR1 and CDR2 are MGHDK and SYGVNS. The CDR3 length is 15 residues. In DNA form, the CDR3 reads TGTGCCAGCAGTGAAGATCGGACAACCCAAGAGACCCAGTACTTC. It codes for CASSEDRTTQETQYF.

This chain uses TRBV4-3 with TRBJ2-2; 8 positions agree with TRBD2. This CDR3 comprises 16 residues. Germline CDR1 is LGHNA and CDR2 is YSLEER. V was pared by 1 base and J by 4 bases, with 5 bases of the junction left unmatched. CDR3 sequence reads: CASSQGLAGSTGELFF. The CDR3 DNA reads TGCGCCAGCAGCCAAGGCCTAGCGGGTTCCACCGGGGAGCTGTTTTTT.

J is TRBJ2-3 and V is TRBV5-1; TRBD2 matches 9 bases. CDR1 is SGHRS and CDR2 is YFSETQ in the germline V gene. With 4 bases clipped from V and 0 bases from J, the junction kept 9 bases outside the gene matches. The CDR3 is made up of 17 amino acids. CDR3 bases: TGCGCCAGCAGCGCTCCCGGGACTAGCAAGAGCACAGATACGCAGTATTTT. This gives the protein CASSAPGTSKSTDTQYF.

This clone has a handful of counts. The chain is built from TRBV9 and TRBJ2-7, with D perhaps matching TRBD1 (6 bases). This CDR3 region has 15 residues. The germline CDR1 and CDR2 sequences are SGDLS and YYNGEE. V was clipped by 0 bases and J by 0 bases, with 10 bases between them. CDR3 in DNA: TGTGCCAGCAGCGTAGAGGGACAACCCTCCTACGAGCAGTACTTC. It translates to CASSVEGQPSYEQYF. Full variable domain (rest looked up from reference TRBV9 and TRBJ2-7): DSGVTQTPKHLITATGQRVTLRCSPRSGDLSVYWYQQSLDQGLQFLIQYYNGEERAKGNILERFSAQQFPDLHSELNLSSLELGDSALYFCASSVEGQPSYEQYFGPGTRLTVT.

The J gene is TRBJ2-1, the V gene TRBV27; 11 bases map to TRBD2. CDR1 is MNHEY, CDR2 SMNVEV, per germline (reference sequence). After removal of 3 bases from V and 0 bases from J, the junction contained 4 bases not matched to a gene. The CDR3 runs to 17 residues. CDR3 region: CASSFASGGSSYNEQFF. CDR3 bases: TGTGCCAGCAGTTTCGCTAGCGGGGGGTCCTCCTACAATGAGCAGTTCTTC.

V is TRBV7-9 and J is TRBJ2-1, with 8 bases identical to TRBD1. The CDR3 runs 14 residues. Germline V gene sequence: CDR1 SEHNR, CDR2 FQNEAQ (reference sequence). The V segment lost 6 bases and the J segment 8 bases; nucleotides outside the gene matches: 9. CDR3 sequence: CASRTGTGRDEQFF. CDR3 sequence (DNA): TGTGCCAGCAGGACCGGGACAGGACGAGATGAGCAGTTCTTC.

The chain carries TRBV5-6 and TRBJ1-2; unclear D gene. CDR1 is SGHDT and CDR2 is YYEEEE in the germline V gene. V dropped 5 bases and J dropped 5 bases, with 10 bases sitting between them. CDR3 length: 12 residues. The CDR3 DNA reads TGTGCCAGCAGTCGGTCCCAATATGGCTACACCTTC. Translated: CASSRSQYGYTF.